This is a list of T cell receptor beta chains from one sample in a study of response to subunit inactivated influenza vaccine. TCRdb reanalysed the RT-PCR reads using MiXCR and keeps one entry per CDR3 protein. The sample holds about 540,000 distinct CDR3 sequences; under 30% are singletons and the top ten take 2.5% to 3%. The same sample was also studied in work on T cells expressing NK-cell markers.

The specimen comprised CD4+ T cells sorted from PBMCs, sampled roughly 12 days after vaccination. These receptor sequences come from a man aged 50 or older who received an inactivated influenza vaccine. Both conserved end residues are trimmed from each CDR3. The D gene is left open where the match is weak.

.	TRBV5-6	TRBJ2-7	ASSLGGANYEQY
.	TRBV6-2/TRBV6-3	TRBJ2-1	ASSPPGWGEQF
TRBD2	TRBV7-2	TRBJ2-5	ASSLYGAGSETQY
.	TRBV5-1	TRBJ2-1	ASSPLATNRNEQF
.	TRBV5-1	TRBJ2-2	ASSLELVDTGELF
TRBD1	TRBV27	TRBJ1-2	ASSLSTGLGGYT
TRBD1	TRBV29-1	TRBJ2-3	SVWARDRATDTQY
TRBD2	TRBV20-1	TRBJ2-3	SARTGLAGDTDTQY
.	TRBV7-6	TRBJ2-1	ASSLEGVSFYNEQF
.	TRBV11-2	TRBJ2-7	ASSFGVLEQY
.	TRBV7-9	TRBJ2-1	ASSGDVRPF
TRBD1	TRBV7-2	TRBJ2-5	ASVTGTGEETQY
TRBD2	TRBV28	TRBJ2-7	ASTPGASGAYEQY
TRBD1	TRBV7-8	TRBJ2-2	ASSLAYRGRAGELF
.	TRBV5-1	TRBJ1-3	ASSLAPTGNTIY
TRBD2	TRBV4-2	TRBJ2-1	ASSQSELAGGYNEQF
.	TRBV20-1	TRBJ2-1	SARAPEEGDEQF
.	TRBV7-3	TRBJ2-3	ASSLSSRITDTQY
TRBD1	TRBV12-3/TRBV12-4	TRBJ2-7	ASTSFVDRGTEQY
.	TRBV5-1	TRBJ2-2	ASSLEPRAPGELF
TRBD2	TRBV7-2	TRBJ2-1	ASTGGSYNEQF
.	TRBV28	TRBJ2-5	ASSPADRGTQY
TRBD2	TRBV30	TRBJ2-3	AWTTSADTQY
.	TRBV12-3/TRBV12-4	TRBJ2-5	ASSLRLDSKKTQY
TRBD1	TRBV10-3	TRBJ2-1	AISGGQGIQYNEQF
.	TRBV14	TRBJ1-1	ASSHTRQTEAF